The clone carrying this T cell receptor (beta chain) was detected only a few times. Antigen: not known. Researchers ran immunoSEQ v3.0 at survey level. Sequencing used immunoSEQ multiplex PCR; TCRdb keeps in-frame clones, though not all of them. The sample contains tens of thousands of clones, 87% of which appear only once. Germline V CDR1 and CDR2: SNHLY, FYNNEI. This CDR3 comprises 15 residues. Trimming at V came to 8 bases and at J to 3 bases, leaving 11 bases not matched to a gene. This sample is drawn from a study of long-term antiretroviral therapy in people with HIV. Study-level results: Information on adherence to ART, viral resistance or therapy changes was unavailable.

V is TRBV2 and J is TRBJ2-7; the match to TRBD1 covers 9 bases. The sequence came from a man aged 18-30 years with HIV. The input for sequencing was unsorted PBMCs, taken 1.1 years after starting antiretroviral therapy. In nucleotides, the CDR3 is TGTGCCAGCTATTACCCGGACAGGGGACTCTACGAGCAGTACTTC. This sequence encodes CASYYPDRGLYEQYF. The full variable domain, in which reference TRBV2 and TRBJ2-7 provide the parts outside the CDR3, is EPEVTQTPSHQVTQMGQEVILRCVPISNHLYFYWYRQILGQKVEFLVSFYNNEISEKSEIFDDQFSVERPDGSNFTLKIRSTKLEDSAMYFCASYYPDRGLYEQYFGPGTRLTVT.